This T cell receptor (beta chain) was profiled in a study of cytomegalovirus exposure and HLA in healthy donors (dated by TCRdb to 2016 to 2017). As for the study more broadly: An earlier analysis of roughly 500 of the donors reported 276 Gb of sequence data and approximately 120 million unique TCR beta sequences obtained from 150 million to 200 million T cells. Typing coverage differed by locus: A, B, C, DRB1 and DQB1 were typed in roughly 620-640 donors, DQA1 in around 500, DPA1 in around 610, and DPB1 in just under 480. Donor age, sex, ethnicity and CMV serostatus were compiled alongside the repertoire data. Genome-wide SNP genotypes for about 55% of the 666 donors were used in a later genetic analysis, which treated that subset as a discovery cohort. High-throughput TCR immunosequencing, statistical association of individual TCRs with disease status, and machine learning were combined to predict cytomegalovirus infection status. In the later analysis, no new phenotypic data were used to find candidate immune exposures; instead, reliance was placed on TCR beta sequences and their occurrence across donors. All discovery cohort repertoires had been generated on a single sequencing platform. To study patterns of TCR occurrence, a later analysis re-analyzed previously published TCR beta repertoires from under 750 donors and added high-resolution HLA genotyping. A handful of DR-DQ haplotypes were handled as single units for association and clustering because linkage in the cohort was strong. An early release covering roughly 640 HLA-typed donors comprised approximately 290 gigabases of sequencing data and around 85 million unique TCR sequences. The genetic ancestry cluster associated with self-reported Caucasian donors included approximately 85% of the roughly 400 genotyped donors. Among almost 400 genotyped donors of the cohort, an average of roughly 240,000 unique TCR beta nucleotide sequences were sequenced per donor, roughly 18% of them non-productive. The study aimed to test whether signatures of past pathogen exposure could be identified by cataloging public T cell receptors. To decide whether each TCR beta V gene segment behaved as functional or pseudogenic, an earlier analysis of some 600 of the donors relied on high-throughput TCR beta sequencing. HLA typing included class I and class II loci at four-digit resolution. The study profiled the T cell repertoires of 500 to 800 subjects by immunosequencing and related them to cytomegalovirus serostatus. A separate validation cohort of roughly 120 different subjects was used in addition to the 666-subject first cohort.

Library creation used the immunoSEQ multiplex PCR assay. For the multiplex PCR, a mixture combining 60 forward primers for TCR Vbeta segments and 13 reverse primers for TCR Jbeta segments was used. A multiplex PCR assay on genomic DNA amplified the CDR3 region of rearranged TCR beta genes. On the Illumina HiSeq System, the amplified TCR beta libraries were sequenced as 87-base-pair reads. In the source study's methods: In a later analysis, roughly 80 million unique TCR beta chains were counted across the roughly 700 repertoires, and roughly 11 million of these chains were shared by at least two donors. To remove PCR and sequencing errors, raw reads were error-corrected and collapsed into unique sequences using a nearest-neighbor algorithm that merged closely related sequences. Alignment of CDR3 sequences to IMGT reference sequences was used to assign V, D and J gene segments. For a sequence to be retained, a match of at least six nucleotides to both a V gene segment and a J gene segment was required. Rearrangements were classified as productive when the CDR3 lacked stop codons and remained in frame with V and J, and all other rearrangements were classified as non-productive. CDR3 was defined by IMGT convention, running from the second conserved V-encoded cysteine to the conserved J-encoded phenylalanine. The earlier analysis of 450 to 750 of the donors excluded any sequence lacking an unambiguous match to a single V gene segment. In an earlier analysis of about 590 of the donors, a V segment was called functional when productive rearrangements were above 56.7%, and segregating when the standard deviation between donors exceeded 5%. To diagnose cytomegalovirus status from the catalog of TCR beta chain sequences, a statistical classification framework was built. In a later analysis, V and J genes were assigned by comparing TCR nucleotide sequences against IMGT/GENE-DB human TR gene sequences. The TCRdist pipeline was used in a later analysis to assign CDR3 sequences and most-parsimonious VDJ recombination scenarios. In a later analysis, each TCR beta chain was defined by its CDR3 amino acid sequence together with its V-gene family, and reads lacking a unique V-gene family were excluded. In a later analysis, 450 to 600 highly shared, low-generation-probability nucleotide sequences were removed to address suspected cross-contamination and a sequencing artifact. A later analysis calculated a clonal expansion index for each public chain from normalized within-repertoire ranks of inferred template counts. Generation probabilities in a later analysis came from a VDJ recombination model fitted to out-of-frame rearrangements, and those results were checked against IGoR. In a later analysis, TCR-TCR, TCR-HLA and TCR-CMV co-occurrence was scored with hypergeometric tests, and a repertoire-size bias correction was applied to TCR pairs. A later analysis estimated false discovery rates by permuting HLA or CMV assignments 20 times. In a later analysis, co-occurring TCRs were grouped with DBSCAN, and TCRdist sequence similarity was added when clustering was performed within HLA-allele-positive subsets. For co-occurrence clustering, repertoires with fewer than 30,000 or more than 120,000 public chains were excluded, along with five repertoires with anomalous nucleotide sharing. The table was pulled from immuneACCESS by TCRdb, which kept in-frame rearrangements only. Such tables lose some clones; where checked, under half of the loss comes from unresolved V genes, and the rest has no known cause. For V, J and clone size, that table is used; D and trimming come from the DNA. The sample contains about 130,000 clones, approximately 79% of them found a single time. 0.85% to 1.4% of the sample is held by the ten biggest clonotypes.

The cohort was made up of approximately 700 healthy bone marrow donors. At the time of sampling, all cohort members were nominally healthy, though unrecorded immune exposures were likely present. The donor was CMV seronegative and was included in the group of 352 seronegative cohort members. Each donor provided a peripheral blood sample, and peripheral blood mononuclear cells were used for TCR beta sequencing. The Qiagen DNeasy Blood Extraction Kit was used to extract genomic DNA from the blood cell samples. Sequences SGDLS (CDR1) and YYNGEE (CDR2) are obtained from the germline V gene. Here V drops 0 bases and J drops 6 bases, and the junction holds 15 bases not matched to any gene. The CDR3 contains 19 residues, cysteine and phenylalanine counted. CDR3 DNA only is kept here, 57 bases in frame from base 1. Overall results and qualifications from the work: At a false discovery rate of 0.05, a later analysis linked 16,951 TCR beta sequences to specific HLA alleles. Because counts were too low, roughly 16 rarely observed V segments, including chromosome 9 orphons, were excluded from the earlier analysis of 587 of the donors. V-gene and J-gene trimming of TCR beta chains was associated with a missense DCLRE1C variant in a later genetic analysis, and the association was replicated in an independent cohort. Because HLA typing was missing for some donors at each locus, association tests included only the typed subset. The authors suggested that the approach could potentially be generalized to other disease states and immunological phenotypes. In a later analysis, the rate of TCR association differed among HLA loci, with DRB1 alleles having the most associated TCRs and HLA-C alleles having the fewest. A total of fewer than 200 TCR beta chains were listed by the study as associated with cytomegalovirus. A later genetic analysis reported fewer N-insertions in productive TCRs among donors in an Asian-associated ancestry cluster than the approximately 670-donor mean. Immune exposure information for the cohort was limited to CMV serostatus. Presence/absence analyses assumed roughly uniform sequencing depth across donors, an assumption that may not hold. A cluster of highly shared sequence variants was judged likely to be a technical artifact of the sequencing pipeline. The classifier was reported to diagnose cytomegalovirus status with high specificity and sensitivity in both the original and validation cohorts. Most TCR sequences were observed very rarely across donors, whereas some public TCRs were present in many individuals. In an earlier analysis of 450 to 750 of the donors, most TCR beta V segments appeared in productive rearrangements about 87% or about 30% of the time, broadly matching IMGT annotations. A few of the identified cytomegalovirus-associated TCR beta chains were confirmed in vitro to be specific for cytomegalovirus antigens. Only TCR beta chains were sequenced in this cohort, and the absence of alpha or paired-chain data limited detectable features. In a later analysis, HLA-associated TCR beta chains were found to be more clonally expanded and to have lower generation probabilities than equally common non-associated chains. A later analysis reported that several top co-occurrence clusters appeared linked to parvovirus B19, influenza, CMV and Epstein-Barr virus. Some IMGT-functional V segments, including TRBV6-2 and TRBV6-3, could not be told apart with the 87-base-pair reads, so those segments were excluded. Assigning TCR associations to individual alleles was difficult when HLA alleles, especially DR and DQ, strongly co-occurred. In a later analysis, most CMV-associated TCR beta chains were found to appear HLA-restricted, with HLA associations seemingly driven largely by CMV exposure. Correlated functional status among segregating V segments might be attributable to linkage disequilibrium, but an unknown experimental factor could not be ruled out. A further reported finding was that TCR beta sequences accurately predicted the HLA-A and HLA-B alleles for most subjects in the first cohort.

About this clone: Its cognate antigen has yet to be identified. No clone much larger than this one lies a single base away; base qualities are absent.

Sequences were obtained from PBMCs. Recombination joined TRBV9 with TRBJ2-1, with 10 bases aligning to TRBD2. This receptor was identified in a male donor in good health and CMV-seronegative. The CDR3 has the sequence CASSVATPARASGGNEQFF. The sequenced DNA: TGTGCCAGCAGCGTAGCTACCCCGGCTAGGGCTAGCGGGGGCAATGAGCAGTTCTTC. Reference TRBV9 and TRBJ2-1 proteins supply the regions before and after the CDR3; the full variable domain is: DSGVTQTPKHLITATGQRVTLRCSPRSGDLSVYWYQQSLDQGLQFLIQYYNGEERAKGNILERFSAQQFPDLHSELNLSSLELGDSALYFCASSVATPARASGGNEQFFGPGTRLTVL.